The T cell receptor (beta chain) under discussion was sequenced for a study of T cells in Graves' hyperthyroidism and ophthalmopathy. Study-level information: Peripheral blood was drawn at first diagnosis, prior to all treatment.

Germline V gene lookup returns CDR1 SEHNR and CDR2 FQNEAQ (reference sequence). Trimming took off 4 bases at V and 0 bases at J, with 4 bases between the two ends. The CDR3 consists of 13 residues. This clonotype has ten or more counts. Its antigen is not known. Study results and caveats: Expanded thyroid clonotypes (above 0.001) were mostly also found in blood.

Ophthalmopathy patients had moderate-to-severe active disease, CAS ≥3, NOSPECS ≥4, and disease duration under 3 months. Patients with uncontrolled infections, other autoimmune diseases, pregnancy or lactation were excluded. Amplification of TCR beta CDR3 regions was performed using RNA transcripts as template. RT-PCR in the first round (using the HTBI primer set) targeted the TCR CDR3. TCRdb passed the multiplex PCR reads through MiXCR, listing each CDR3 protein once. The sample lists about 600,000 distinct CDR3 sequences, roughly 15% occurring once. Material for sequencing was blood. The TCR comes from a woman between 45 and 60 years old with Graves' ophthalmopathy. V is TRBV7-9 and J is TRBJ1-5; D unclear. CDR3 protein: CASSSSSNQPQHF. CDR3 DNA: TGTGCCAGCAGCTCCTCTAGCAATCAGCCCCAGCATTTT.